This T cell receptor beta chain emerged from a study of neurological immune-mediated disorders. Looked up from germline, CDR1 is SGHDT and CDR2 is YYEEEE. V lost 0 bases, J lost 6 bases, and 15 bases lay in between. There are 16 residues in the CDR3. This clonotype was counted ten times or more. cDNA was made by 5'RACE with 10-nucleotide random UMIs. One entry per CDR3 protein, called by TCRdb with MiXCR from the 5' RACE reads. The sample yields tens of thousands of distinct CDR3 sequences, 3.5% to 5.5% seen once. The sequence came from a man between 25 and 39 years old with multiple sclerosis. This rearrangement joins TRBV5-6 to TRBJ1-4; no firm D call. Sequencing was done on a sample of PBMCs. CDR3 coding DNA: TGTGCCAGCAGCTTGGGGGCAGCGAGCCTTTATGAAAAACTGTTTTTT. Residues: CASSLGAASLYEKLFF.